These 25 T cell receptor beta chains share one sample of origin, sequenced in a study of blood T cell repertoires in COVID-19. TCRdb keeps only in-frame clones here, not all; method: immunoSEQ multiplex PCR. The repertoire consists of 150,000 to 180,000 clones, with over 75% occurring once and the leading ten covering 0.55% to 0.75%. Sequenced: peripheral blood. These receptors all stem from a man in his 60s with COVID-19, enrolled during active disease.

The V and J genes are TRBV27 and TRBJ1-1; weak D call: TRBD1 (6 bases). Germline V lookup: CDR1 MNHEY, CDR2 SMNVEV (reference sequence). Trimming left V 2 bases short and J 11 bases short, with 15 bases between. This CDR3 comprises 13 residues. In DNA, the CDR3 is TGTGCCAGCAGTTTAGGAACAGGGAATGTCGCTTTCTTT. It translates to CASSLGTGNVAFF.

The chain employs TRBV6-5 and TRBJ2-1, with D tentatively TRBD1 (6 bases). The CDR3 contains 15 residues. From germline, CDR1 is MNHEY and CDR2 SVGAGI. The V and J ends lost 6 bases and 0 bases respectively, with 12 bases between them. CDR3 sequence (DNA): TGTGCCAGCAGGGGGGCGGCAGGCTCCTACAATGAGCAGTTCTTC. Translating it yields CASRGAAGSYNEQFF.

The chain recombines TRBV28 with TRBJ1-1; no firm D call. There are 12 residues in the CDR3. Germline assignment: CDR1 MDHEN and CDR2 SYDVKM. V gave up 5 bases and J gave up 5 bases, with 9 bases separating them. This CDR3 is CASSPRLTEAFF. Here the CDR3 DNA reads TGTGCCAGCAGTCCCCGACTAACTGAAGCTTTCTTT.

CDR3 amino acids: CASSHTGGSYNEQFF. The CDR3 DNA follows: TGTGCCAGCAGTCACACGGGCGGGTCCTACAATGAGCAGTTCTTC. V and J are TRBV3-1 (or the pseudogene TRBV3-2) and TRBJ2-1; tentative D call: TRBD2 (5 bases). V lost 6 bases, J lost 1 base, and 13 bases lay in between. The CDR3 has 15 amino acids. The V gene's germline CDR1 is LGHDT and CDR2 YNNKEL (reference sequence).

The chain carries TRBV28 and TRBJ1-5; 9 nucleotides align to TRBD1. The CDR3 is 15 amino acids. Germline V gene data show CDR1 as MDHEN and CDR2 as SYDVKM. The V and J ends lost 5 bases and 1 base, in that order; junction bases with no gene match: 3. The chain's CDR3 is CASSGQGRSNQPQHF. CDR3 sequence (DNA): TGTGCCAGCAGTGGACAGGGGAGAAGCAATCAGCCCCAGCATTTT.

The rearrangement links TRBV6-5 to TRBJ2-7, with 8 bases aligning to TRBD1. J gave up 2 bases and V 4 bases, and 7 bases lay outside the gene matches. Germline assignment: CDR1 MNHEY and CDR2 SVGAGI. The CDR3 extends over 15 amino acids. CDR3 sequence reads: CASSSPGTGTYEQYF. The CDR3 nucleotides read TGTGCCAGCAGTTCCCCGGGGACAGGTACCTACGAGCAGTACTTC.

V is TRBV14 and J is TRBJ2-3; TRBD2 aligns across 10 bases. After removal of 0 bases from V and 2 bases from J, the junction contained 14 bases not matched to a gene. Germline CDR1 reads SGHDN; CDR2 reads FVKESK. The CDR3 is made up of 20 amino acids. The CDR3 region has the DNA TGTGCCAGCAGCCAAGATCTCGGCCTAGCGGGGGACTTCGCCACAGATACGCAGTATTTT. Protein: CASSQDLGLAGDFATDTQYF.

This clone was seen a handful of times. The chain has TRBV7-9 and TRBJ2-1; TRBD2 matches at 8 bases. The CDR3 contains 15 residues. The trim removed 4 bases at V and 4 bases at J, leaving 6 bases unmatched. CDR1 is SEHNR, CDR2 FQNEAQ, per germline (reference sequence). The CDR3 nucleotides are TGTGCCAGCAGCTCAAAGCGGGAGACATACAATGAGCAGTTCTTC. This encodes CASSSKRETYNEQFF. Variable domain in full (rest from reference TRBV7-9 and TRBJ2-1): DTGVSQNPRHKITKRGQNVTFRCDPISEHNRLYWYRQTLGQGPEFLTYFQNEAQLEKSRLLSDRFSAERPKGSFSTLEIQRTEQGDSAMYLCASSSKRETYNEQFFGPGTRLTVL.

This clone occurred once. This chain uses TRBV6-2 or TRBV6-3 with TRBJ1-5; tentative D call: TRBD1 (6 bases). Germline V gives CDR1 MNHEY, CDR2 SVGEGT. Between the trimmed V and J ends, which lost 6 bases and 7 bases, there was a span of 19 bases. This CDR3 spans 15 amino acids. DNA for the CDR3: TGTGCCAGCAGCCCCGCCCCACAGGGACGCCAGCCCCAGCATTTT. Amino acids: CASSPAPQGRQPQHF.

V gene TRBV7-8 combines with J gene TRBJ2-3; 9 nucleotides match TRBD2. CDR3 length: 16 amino acids. CDR1 SGHVS and CDR2 FQNEAQ come from the germline V gene. V gave up 7 bases and J gave up 2 bases; unmatched junction bases: 10. The CDR3 DNA is TGTGCCAGCACTAAGGACTCTAGCGGGAACACAGATACGCAGTATTTT. Residues: CASTKDSSGNTDTQYF. The full variable domain, in which reference TRBV7-8 and TRBJ2-3 provide the parts outside the CDR3, is GAGVSQSPRYKVAKRGQDVALRCDPISGHVSLFWYQQALGQGPEFLTYFQNEAQLDKSGLPSDRFFAERPEGSVSTLKIQRTQQEDSAVYLCASTKDSSGNTDTQYFGPGTRLTVL.

The V call is TRBV7-2, the J call TRBJ1-4; TRBD1 matches at 11 bases. The V gene's germline CDR1 is SGHTA and CDR2 FQGNSA. V dropped 5 bases and J dropped 3; count of bases not matched to a gene: 5. There are 16 residues in the CDR3. The CDR3, as DNA: TGTGCCAGCAGCAGGACAGGGGGCGCTTCTAATGAAAAACTGTTTTTT. Its translation is CASSRTGGASNEKLFF.

The CDR3 reads CASSALNRFANTGELFF. In nucleotides, the CDR3 is TGCGCCAGCAGCGCCCTAAACCGGTTCGCGAACACCGGGGAGCTGTTTTTT. The chain couples TRBV5-1 to TRBJ2-2; D gene unclear. The V gene's germline CDR1 is SGHRS and CDR2 YFSETQ. V lost 4 bases and J lost 0, with 16 bases in between. CDR3 length equals 17 residues.

The genes are TRBV19 and TRBJ2-7; TRBD2 matches 9 bases. Germline CDR1 and CDR2: LNHDA and SQIVND (reference sequence). The V and J ends lost 1 base and 4 bases, in that order; junction bases with no gene match: 5. This CDR3 region has 15 residues. The CDR3 DNA reads TGTGCCAGTAGTATAGTTCTAGCGGGACGTTACGAGCAGTACTTC. Translation gives CASSIVLAGRYEQYF.

The chain employs TRBV7-2 and TRBJ1-1, with D unresolved. Looked up from germline, CDR1 is SGHTA and CDR2 is FQGNSA. There are 13 residues in the CDR3. V was trimmed by 1 base and J by 1 base, leaving 4 bases between them. CDR3 in DNA: TGTGCCAGCAGCTTAGGGAGGAACACTGAAGCTTTCTTT. Its protein product is CASSLGRNTEAFF.

The chain uses TRBV6-5 and TRBJ1-1; D is unresolved. V was trimmed by 4 bases and J by 4 bases, leaving 16 bases between them. The V gene's germline CDR1 is MNHEY and CDR2 SVGAGI. CDR3 length equals 15 residues. CDR3 in DNA: TGTGCCAGCAGTTTCACACAGTCGGGAAGCACTGAAGCTTTCTTT. Protein: CASSFTQSGSTEAFF.

The sample holds one count of this clone. The V and J genes are TRBV21-1 and TRBJ2-1; no check of the table's D call, TRBD2, against the DNA was made. TRBV21-1 is listed as a pseudogene. The CDR3 runs 18 residues. The CDR3 sequence is CASSKPRPTSGGALEQFF. Here the CDR3 DNA reads TGTGCCAGCAGCAAACCCCGCCCGACTAGCGGGGGGGCCCTTGAGCAGTTCTTC.

The J gene is TRBJ2-5, the V gene TRBV9; 7 bases are shared with TRBD2. CDR1 is SGDLS, CDR2 YYNGEE, per germline. The V gene end was trimmed by 0 bases and the J gene end by 5 bases; junction bases not matched to a gene: 13. The CDR3 extends over 17 amino acids. The DNA of the CDR3 is TGTGCCAGCAGCGTAGCTCTAGGCGTTCAGGGAGGGGAGACCCAGTACTTC. Translation gives CASSVALGVQGGETQYF.

This sequence joins TRBV5-6 and TRBJ2-1, with D possibly being TRBD1 (6 bases). V lost 4 bases and J 3 bases, leaving 17 bases between the germline ends. From germline, CDR1 is SGHDT and CDR2 YYEEEE. The CDR3 is made up of 16 amino acids. This CDR3 is CASSSTGYGFYNEQFF. The DNA for the CDR3 is TGTGCCAGCAGCAGTACAGGGTACGGATTCTACAATGAGCAGTTCTTC.

This chain joins TRBV12-5 and TRBJ2-7; TRBD2 is a possible D gene (6 bases). CDR3 length equals 16 residues. Trimming stripped 4 bases from V and 6 bases from J, with 22 bases between. Germline CDR1 reads LGHNT; CDR2 reads FRNRAP. The CDR3 DNA sequence: TGTGCTAGTGGTTCATATGATAGCTCGGGGGTCCCCGAGCAGTACTTC. This translates into CASGSYDSSGVPEQYF.

The rearrangement joins TRBV6-2 or TRBV6-3 to TRBJ2-1; TRBD2 matches at 13 bases. The CDR3 length is 16 residues. With V trimmed by 6 bases and J by 5 bases, 7 bases remained unmatched. Germline V gene lookup returns CDR1 MNHEY and CDR2 SVGEGT. The CDR3 region has the DNA TGTGCCAGCAGCCGACCGGGACTAGCGGGGAACAATGAGCAGTTCTTC. It encodes CASSRPGLAGNNEQFF.

This chain joins TRBV7-6 and TRBJ2-7, with 8 positions matching TRBD2. The V segment lost 1 base and the J segment 7 bases; nucleotides outside the gene matches: 3. Germline CDR1 is SGHVS and CDR2 is FNYEAQ. This CDR3 comprises 13 residues. The CDR3 coding sequence is TGTGCCAGCAGCTTAGGTCAGCGGGGGGAGCAGTACTTC. Amino acids: CASSLGQRGEQYF.

The V and J genes are TRBV19 and TRBJ1-3, with no clear D. Germline V gives CDR1 LNHDA, CDR2 SQIVND (reference sequence). The CDR3 contains 12 residues. V gave up 7 bases and J gave up 2 bases, with 6 bases separating them. As DNA, the CDR3 is TGTGCCAGTAACTCGGCTGGAAACACCATATATTTT. Its protein product is CASNSAGNTIYF.

The chain recombines TRBV6-5 with TRBJ1-2; 9 nucleotides match TRBD1. The ends lost 6 bases at V and 6 bases at J; junction bases unmatched: 8. CDR1 is MNHEY, CDR2 SVGAGI, per germline. The CDR3 has 14 residues. The DNA for the CDR3 is TGTGCCAGCAGCAGGACAGGGGAGAAGAATGGCTACACCTTC. Its protein product is CASSRTGEKNGYTF.

The rearrangement uses TRBV19 and TRBJ1-1; tentatively, D is TRBD1 (6 bases). From germline, CDR1 is LNHDA and CDR2 SQIVND (reference sequence). There are 14 residues in the CDR3. Trimming shortened V by 5 bases and J by 0 bases, and 10 bases separated the two germline ends. The CDR3 DNA is TGTGCCAGTAGTCCCAGGGGACTGAACACTGAAGCTTTCTTT. Translating it yields CASSPRGLNTEAFF.

The chain recombines TRBV3-1 (or the pseudogene TRBV3-2) with TRBJ2-7; 11 nucleotides agree with TRBD2. V was clipped by 4 bases and J by 6 bases; unmatched bases: 2. CDR1 and CDR2 from the germline V gene are LGHDT and YNNKEL (reference sequence). This CDR3 has 13 residues. The CDR3 loop reads CASSLGTSGEQYF. Written as DNA, the CDR3 is TGTGCCAGCAGCCTGGGGACTAGCGGCGAGCAGTACTTC.